The rows below give T cell receptor beta chains drawn from one sample of a study of CD8+ T cells in alopecia areata. The method was immunoSEQ multiplex PCR; TCRdb's version includes in-frame clones alone and lacks a portion of them. This sample has approximately 300,000 clones, with 58% found just once. Specimen: CD4+ T cells sorted from blood, collected at week 24, from a patient treated with tofacitinib. Source of these receptors: a human donor with alopecia areata. Each CDR3 is given with its conserved first and last residue. The order of the fields is V gene, D gene, J gene, CDR3 protein. D genes are given only for firm matches.

V gene: TRBV6-1
D gene: .
J gene: TRBJ2-7
CDR3 protein: CASSSAGYEQYF

V gene: TRBV30
D gene: .
J gene: TRBJ1-1
CDR3 protein: CAWSGWGSGANTEAFF

V gene: TRBV28
D gene: .
J gene: TRBJ1-3
CDR3 protein: CASEVRDGYSGNTIYF

V gene: TRBV7-2
D gene: .
J gene: TRBJ2-4
CDR3 protein: CASSSREVPNIQYF

V gene: TRBV2
D gene: TRBD1
J gene: TRBJ2-3
CDR3 protein: CASSPTGPDTQYF

V gene: TRBV6-5
D gene: TRBD1
J gene: TRBJ1-6
CDR3 protein: CACSGQNNSPLHF

V gene: TRBV7-8
D gene: .
J gene: TRBJ1-2
CDR3 protein: CASSPLSGNYGYTF

V gene: TRBV7-2
D gene: .
J gene: TRBJ2-7
CDR3 protein: CASSRSGPYEQYF

V gene: TRBV29-1
D gene: .
J gene: TRBJ2-1
CDR3 protein: CSVGHLSSYNEQFF

V gene: TRBV7-2
D gene: TRBD1
J gene: TRBJ1-2
CDR3 protein: CASSSSGGYGYTF

V gene: TRBV27
D gene: .
J gene: TRBJ1-1
CDR3 protein: CASRRGVTEAFF

V gene: TRBV28
D gene: .
J gene: TRBJ1-2
CDR3 protein: CASSQVGANYGYTF

V gene: TRBV4-1
D gene: .
J gene: TRBJ1-5
CDR3 protein: CASSQGPTRGSNQPQHF

V gene: TRBV12-5
D gene: TRBD1
J gene: TRBJ1-4
CDR3 protein: CASGRGQSTNEKLFF

V gene: TRBV30
D gene: .
J gene: TRBJ2-7
CDR3 protein: CAWRQLNEQYF

V gene: TRBV29-1
D gene: .
J gene: TRBJ2-1
CDR3 protein: CSVERVGNEQFF

V gene: TRBV14
D gene: TRBD2
J gene: TRBJ2-1
CDR3 protein: CASSQDPGQRGYNEQFF

V gene: TRBV4-2
D gene: .
J gene: TRBJ1-6
CDR3 protein: CASSHRDDSPLHF

V gene: TRBV5-1
D gene: TRBD1
J gene: TRBJ1-5
CDR3 protein: CASSENGQGNQPQHF

V gene: TRBV20-1
D gene: .
J gene: TRBJ2-1
CDR3 protein: CSAGNPGGRFF

V gene: TRBV7-2
D gene: .
J gene: TRBJ1-6
CDR3 protein: CASSLESVRTLHF

V gene: TRBV30
D gene: TRBD1
J gene: TRBJ2-7
CDR3 protein: CAWSSGGPGGREQYF

V gene: TRBV29-1
D gene: .
J gene: TRBJ2-7
CDR3 protein: CSHGGAGGSYEQYF

V gene: TRBV2
D gene: .
J gene: TRBJ1-2
CDR3 protein: CASSSENNYGYTF

V gene: TRBV7-9
D gene: .
J gene: TRBJ2-3
CDR3 protein: CASSLDGADTQYF

V gene: TRBV5-1
D gene: TRBD1
J gene: TRBJ2-3
CDR3 protein: CASSPADRGTDTQYF

V gene: TRBV6-4
D gene: TRBD2
J gene: TRBJ2-1
CDR3 protein: CASSLGGGADEQFF